Below, 23 T cell receptor beta chains from the same sample are listed, as sequenced in a study of T-cell reconstitution after alpha-beta-depleted transplantation in children. As it was prepared, the TCRbeta library received unique molecular identifiers. TCRdb analysed the PCR reads with MiXCR anew, one entry per CDR3 protein. The sample includes about 600,000 distinct CDR3 sequences, roughly a tenth of them seen just once. The sequencing used PBMCs from the stem cell graft donor, collected from the stem cell graft. The receptors derive from a human donor who donated a stem cell graft to a child with acute myeloid leukemia.

The V and J genes are TRBV29-1 and TRBJ2-7; D possibly corresponds to TRBD2 (6 bases). The CDR3 totals 15 residues. The germline V and J ends were trimmed by 3 bases and 5 bases, with 20 bases remaining between them. CDR1 is SQVTM and CDR2 is ANQGSEA in the germline V gene. Here the CDR3 reads CSVDGRGAWGNEQYF. CDR3 nucleotide sequence: TGCAGCGTTGACGGGCGCGGGGCCTGGGGGAACGAGCAGTACTTC.

At least ten counts were recorded for this clonotype. The CDR3 is CSVETGISEKLFF. For the CDR3, the DNA is TGCAGCGTTGAGACAGGGATTTCTGAAAAACTGTTTTTT. The rearrangement uses TRBV29-1 and TRBJ1-4; 7 nucleotides align to TRBD1. Germline V gene lookup returns CDR1 SQVTM and CDR2 ANQGSEA. Unmatched junction bases numbered 5, after V lost 3 bases and J lost 7 bases. The CDR3 length is 13 residues. The full variable domain, completed using reference TRBV29-1 and TRBJ1-4, is SAVISQKPSRDICQRGTSLTIQCQVDSQVTMMFWYRQQPGQSLTLIATANQGSEATYESGFVIDKFPISRPNLTFSTLTVSNMSPEDSSIYLCSVETGISEKLFFGSGTQLSVL.

V usage is TRBV5-1 and J usage is TRBJ2-1; D is ambiguous. CDR1 SGHRS and CDR2 YFSETQ come from the germline V gene. Trimming left V 4 bases short and J 8 bases short, with 13 bases between. The CDR3 has 13 amino acids. The CDR3, as DNA: TGCGCCAGCAGCCTCGACAATATCGATGAGCAGTTCTTC. Translated, it gives CASSLDNIDEQFF. Drawing the rest from reference TRBV5-1 and TRBJ2-1, the complete variable domain is KAGVTQTPRYLIKTRGQQVTLSCSPISGHRSVSWYQQTPGQGLQFLFEYFSETQRNKGNFPGRFSGRQFSNSRSEMNVSTLELGDSALYLCASSLDNIDEQFFGPGTRLTVL.

In this sample, this clonotype turned up many times. This chain links TRBV28 with TRBJ1-4; D gene uncertain. Germline V CDR1 and CDR2: MDHEN, SYDVKM. This CDR3 region has 13 residues. V was shortened by 7 bases and J by 8 bases, with 14 bases between the two germline ends. The CDR3 nucleotides read TGTGCCAGCATCCGCGGGAGAAGCGAAAAACTGTTTTTT. Protein: CASIRGRSEKLFF.

This clonotype was seen only a few times. The chain couples TRBV19 to TRBJ2-7; 9 bases align to TRBD2. Germline lookup yields CDR1 LNHDA and CDR2 SQIVND (reference sequence). J was trimmed by 5 bases and V by 10 bases; bases with no gene match: 9. There are 13 residues in the CDR3. The CDR3 loop is CATHEAGGDEQYF. DNA of the CDR3: TGTGCCACCCACGAAGCGGGAGGAGACGAGCAGTACTTC.

This clonotype was counted many times. The chain employs TRBV20-1 and TRBJ2-3; 8 nucleotides match TRBD2. The CDR3 loop spans 16 amino acids. Looked up from germline, CDR1 is DFQATT and CDR2 is SNEGSKA (reference sequence). V shed 6 bases, J shed 2 bases, and the junction held 13 bases outside the gene matches. Here the CDR3 reads CSATEISGTPTDTQYF. The CDR3 bases are TGCAGTGCCACCGAAATTAGCGGGACGCCCACAGATACGCAGTATTTT.

This clonotype was counted at least ten times. The chain recombines TRBV7-2 with TRBJ2-3; D unclear. Between the trimmed V and J ends, which lost 5 bases and 2 bases, there was a span of 5 bases. The CDR3 extends over 12 amino acids. CDR1 is SGHTA, CDR2 FQGNSA, per germline. In DNA form, the CDR3 reads TGTGCCAGCAGCCCCCCCACAGATACGCAGTATTTT. Translation gives CASSPPTDTQYF.

This clonotype appeared a few times. The chain joins TRBV29-1 to TRBJ2-2; TRBD1 or TRBD2 may be the D gene (5 bases each). Germline V gives CDR1 SQVTM, CDR2 ANQGSEA. V shed 6 bases and J shed 0 bases, with 11 bases lying between them. This CDR3 is built from 14 residues. The CDR3 protein is CSVSRGSNTGELFF. In nucleotides, the CDR3 is TGCAGCGTCTCGAGGGGATCGAACACCGGGGAGCTGTTTTTT.

The V gene is TRBV20-1, the J gene TRBJ2-1; 14 positions match TRBD2. The length of the CDR3 is 17 residues. In germline, CDR1 is DFQATT, CDR2 SNEGSKA (reference sequence). The trim removed 5 bases at V and 2 bases at J, leaving 8 bases unmatched. The CDR3 sequence is CSALGLAGEGPYNEQFF. The CDR3, as DNA: TGCAGTGCTTTGGGACTAGCGGGAGAAGGCCCCTACAATGAGCAGTTCTTC.

In its sample, this clonotype was seen once. This chain links TRBV3-1 with TRBJ2-1; 11 bases fit TRBD2. Germline V gene data show CDR1 as LGHDT and CDR2 as YNNKEL (reference sequence). After removal of 1 base from V and 5 bases from J, the junction contained 7 bases not matched to a gene. The CDR3 has 17 residues. The CDR3 sequence is CASSQGGPSGRNNEQFF. The CDR3 DNA sequence: TGTGCCAGCAGCCAAGGGGGGCCTAGCGGGAGGAACAATGAGCAGTTCTTC.

This clonotype was seen a handful of times. The chain couples TRBV4-3 to TRBJ2-7, with 9 bases matching TRBD2. The germline CDR1 and CDR2 sequences are LGHNA and YSLEER. The CDR3 is made up of 16 amino acids. With V trimmed by 1 base and J by 2 bases, 6 bases remained unmatched. CDR3: CASSQGRSGRPYEQYF. In DNA form, the CDR3 reads TGCGCCAGCAGCCAAGGACGCAGCGGGAGGCCCTACGAGCAGTACTTC.

This clonotype has ten or more counts. The chain has TRBV28 and TRBJ2-7; 8 positions agree with TRBD1. The CDR3 contains 14 residues. Germline V CDR1 and CDR2: MDHEN, SYDVKM. After removal of 8 bases from V and 3 bases from J, the junction contained 9 bases not matched to a gene. In DNA, the CDR3 is TGTGCCAGCTCCTCCGGGACAGGATTCTACGAGCAGTACTTC. Translation gives CASSSGTGFYEQYF. Supplemented by reference TRBV28 and TRBJ2-7, the full variable domain reads DVKVTQSSRYLVKRTGEKVFLECVQDMDHENMFWYRQDPGLGLRLIYFSYDVKMKEKGDIPEGYSVSREKKERFSLILESASTNQTSMYLCASSSGTGFYEQYFGPGTRLTVT.

The chain combines TRBV6-2 or TRBV6-3 with TRBJ2-1; D is perhaps TRBD1 (6 bases). CDR3 length: 11 residues. The V and J ends lost 8 bases and 12 bases respectively, with 14 bases between them. Germline V gene data show CDR1 as MNHEY and CDR2 as SVGEGT. The CDR3 protein is CASVLGAMQFF. For the CDR3, the DNA is TGTGCCAGCGTCTTGGGGGCGATGCAGTTCTTC.

The chain has TRBV4-2 and TRBJ2-4; TRBD2 matches 16 bases. CDR3 length equals 19 residues. CDR1 is LGHNA, CDR2 YNFKEQ, per germline. The J segment lost 4 bases and the V segment lost 0 bases, leaving 6 bases of the junction unmatched. The CDR3 DNA reads as TGTGCCAGCAGCCAAGATTTGGGACTAGCGGGAGGGCTAAAAAACATTCAGTACTTC. Residues: CASSQDLGLAGGLKNIQYF.

J is TRBJ2-3 and V is TRBV5-1; D could derive from TRBD1 or TRBD2 (6 bases each). CDR3 size: 16 residues. With 0 bases removed from V and 5 bases from J, the gap between germline ends came to 16 bases. CDR1 is SGHRS, CDR2 YFSETQ, per germline. CDR3 sequence: CASSLEGGALGDTQYF. In DNA, the CDR3 is TGCGCCAGCAGCTTGGAGGGGGGAGCCCTCGGAGATACGCAGTATTTT.

The chain is built from TRBV5-1 and TRBJ2-3; the match to TRBD2 covers 12 bases. The CDR3 totals 17 residues. CDR1 and CDR2 (germline): SGHRS, YFSETQ. V was pared by 0 bases and J by 3 bases, with 5 bases of the junction left unmatched. The CDR3 is CASSLDPGLAGTDTQYF. The CDR3 DNA reads TGCGCCAGCAGCTTGGATCCGGGACTAGCGGGTACAGATACGCAGTATTTT.

This clonotype was detected ten times or more. The genes are TRBV15 and TRBJ2-7; 9 positions agree with TRBD2. V trimming: 5 bases; J trimming: 5 bases; junction bases outside the gene matches: 7. Germline lookup yields CDR1 LNHNV and CDR2 YYDKDF (reference sequence). This CDR3 is 14 amino acids long. Here the CDR3 DNA reads TGTGCCACCAGCGTCGGGACTAGCATCAACGAGCAGTACTTC. Protein: CATSVGTSINEQYF. The full variable domain, rest sourced from reference TRBV15 and TRBJ2-7, is DAMVIQNPRYQVTQFGKPVTLSCSQTLNHNVMYWYQQKSSQAPKLLFHYYDKDFNNEADTPDNFQSRRPNTSFCFLDIRSPGLGDTAMYLCATSVGTSINEQYFGPGTRLTVT.

This clonotype came up many times. V is TRBV5-1 and J is TRBJ2-3; D remains ambiguous. Germline V lookup: CDR1 SGHRS, CDR2 YFSETQ. The CDR3 has 14 residues. The V end lost 0 bases, the J end lost 4 bases, and 9 bases lay between the germline ends. This chain's CDR3 is CASSLEVFSDTQYF. CDR3 DNA sequence: TGCGCCAGCAGCTTGGAAGTCTTTTCAGATACGCAGTATTTT.

The gene calls are TRBV25-1 and TRBJ2-2, with D perhaps TRBD2 (5 bases). CDR1 is MGHDK, CDR2 SYGVNS, per germline. This CDR3 is built from 12 residues. The V end lost 9 bases, the J end lost 3 bases, and 8 bases lay between the germline ends. The CDR3 spells CARRVYTGELFF. In DNA form, the CDR3 reads TGTGCCAGGCGGGTATACACCGGGGAGCTGTTTTTT.

This clonotype was seen ten or more times. J is TRBJ2-3 and V is TRBV6-5; D is perhaps TRBD1 (5 bases). Germline V gene lookup returns CDR1 MNHEY and CDR2 SVGAGI. V was pared by 4 bases and J by 0 bases, with 11 bases between. CDR3 length: 15 amino acids. CDR3 nucleotides: TGTGCCAGCAGTTCCAGACAGATTAGCACAGATACGCAGTATTTT. Residues: CASSSRQISTDTQYF.

This clonotype was counted only a few times. V gene TRBV7-2 combines with J gene TRBJ1-1, with 10 bases aligning to TRBD1. The J segment lost 11 bases and the V segment lost 5 bases, leaving 11 bases of the junction unmatched. The CDR3 is 14 residues long. Germline-derived CDR1 and CDR2 are SGHTA and FQGNSA. This chain's CDR3 is CASSPVGTGERAFF. DNA for the CDR3: TGTGCCAGCAGCCCAGTCGGGACAGGGGAACGGGCTTTCTTT.

The chain couples TRBV20-1 to TRBJ1-1, with D perhaps TRBD1 (5 bases). The ends were cut back, 6 bases at V and 3 bases at J, with 11 bases in the middle. The germline gives CDR1 DFQATT, CDR2 SNEGSKA (reference sequence). The CDR3 extends over 12 amino acids. The CDR3 here is CSAGWGDTEAFF. The CDR3 bases are TGCAGTGCGGGGTGGGGGGACACTGAAGCTTTCTTT.

The V and J genes are TRBV3-1 and TRBJ2-3, with 8 bases lining up with TRBD2. Germline V gene sequence: CDR1 LGHDT, CDR2 YNNKEL (reference sequence). The CDR3 is made up of 16 amino acids. With 4 bases clipped from V and 6 bases from J, the junction kept 12 bases outside the gene matches. CDR3 bases: TGTGCCAGCAGCCCAACTAGCGGTCCACCGGGGGATACGCAGTATTTT. Its translation is CASSPTSGPPGDTQYF.